This T cell receptor (beta chain) was identified in a study of T cells in Graves' hyperthyroidism and ophthalmopathy. Study observations and caveats: A 13 V-J signature model discriminated ophthalmopathy versus stable hyperthyroidism.

The source material, RNA transcripts, was used to amplify TCR beta CDR3 regions. When the TCR CDR3 underwent first-round RT-PCR, the HTBI primer set was used. TCRdb re-analysed the multiplex PCR reads in MiXCR, keeping a single row per CDR3 protein. The sample contains roughly 500,000 distinct CDR3 sequences, approximately 25% of which appear only once. V was trimmed by 3 bases and J by 6 bases, leaving 18 bases between them. Germline V gene sequence: CDR1 DFQATT, CDR2 SNEGSKA (reference sequence). The CDR3 extends over 14 amino acids. A word on this clonotype: Its specificity is unknown.

Sequenced sample: blood. The gene calls are TRBV20-1 and TRBJ2-7, with TRBD1 as a possible D gene (6 bases). This receptor was obtained from a woman aged 25-40 years with Graves' ophthalmopathy. The CDR3 DNA sequence: TGCAGTGCTAGTCGGTCAGGGGTAATCTTCGAGCAGTACTTC. Its protein is CSASRSGVIFEQYF.